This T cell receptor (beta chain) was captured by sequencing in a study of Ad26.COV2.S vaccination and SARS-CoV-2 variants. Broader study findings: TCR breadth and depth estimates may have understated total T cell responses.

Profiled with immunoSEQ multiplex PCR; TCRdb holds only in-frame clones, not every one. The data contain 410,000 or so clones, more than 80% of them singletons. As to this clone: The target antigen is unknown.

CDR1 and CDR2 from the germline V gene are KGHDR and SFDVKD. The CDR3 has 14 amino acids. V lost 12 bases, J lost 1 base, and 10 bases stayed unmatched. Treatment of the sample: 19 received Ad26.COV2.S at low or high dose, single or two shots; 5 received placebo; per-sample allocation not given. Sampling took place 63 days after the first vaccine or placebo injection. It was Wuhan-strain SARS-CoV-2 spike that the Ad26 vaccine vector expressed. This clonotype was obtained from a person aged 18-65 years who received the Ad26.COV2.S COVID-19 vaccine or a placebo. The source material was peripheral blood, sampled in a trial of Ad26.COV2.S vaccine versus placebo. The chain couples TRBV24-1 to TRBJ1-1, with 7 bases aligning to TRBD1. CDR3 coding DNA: TGTGCCCCTAACGACAGGGAAGGGAACACTGAAGCTTTCTTT. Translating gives CAPNDREGNTEAFF.